The 2 T cell receptor beta chains below all came from one sample that was sequenced in a study of blood T cell repertoires in COVID-19. Using immunoSEQ multiplex PCR, the repertoire was profiled, and TCRdb retains in-frame clones only, with some absent. The data show 150,000 or so clones, 82% seen once. The specimen sequenced was peripheral blood. The receptors derive from a woman in her 40s with COVID-19, enrolled during active disease.

This clone was counted many times. The chain carries TRBV6-5 and TRBJ2-7; tentative D call: TRBD2 (5 bases). The V gene lost 5 bases and the J gene lost 0 bases, with 14 bases spanning the gap. CDR1 and CDR2 from the germline V gene are MNHEY and SVGAGI. The CDR3 has 15 residues. The CDR3, as DNA: TGTGCCAGCAGTCAACCGCCCGGACTCTCCTACGAGCAGTACTTC. Protein product: CASSQPPGLSYEQYF.

The chain has TRBV5-1 and TRBJ2-5, with a tentative D call TRBD2 (5 bases). Germline V CDR1 and CDR2: SGHRS, YFSETQ. Trimming stripped 0 bases from V and 3 bases from J, with 18 bases between. The CDR3 loop spans 17 amino acids. The CDR3: CASSLGGGLWAKETQYF. CDR3 DNA sequence: TGCGCCAGCAGCTTGGGAGGCGGGCTGTGGGCCAAAGAGACCCAGTACTTC.